This TCR beta chain stems from a study of cytomegalovirus exposure and HLA in healthy donors. Study observations and caveats: In vitro work confirmed that three CMV-associated chains recognize CMV antigens.

Comments on this clone: Its antigen is unknown.

The CDR3 contains 15 residues. CDR1 is MGHRA and CDR2 is YSYEKL in the germline V gene. V dropped 4 bases and J dropped 9; count of bases not matched to a gene: 12. The PCR used 60 Vbeta and 13 Jbeta primers. Generated by immunoSEQ multiplex PCR, the TCRdb table keeps only in-frame clones and is missing some. This table holds about 180,000 clones, around 80% found once. The chain joins TRBV4-1 to TRBJ2-1; TRBD1 aligns across 7 bases. This TCR came from a woman in her thirties in good health and CMV-seronegative. The specimen sequenced was PBMCs. The CDR3, as DNA: TGCGCCAGCAGCCCGGGACAGCCGGGCCATGGTGAGCAGTTCTTC. Translated: CASSPGQPGHGEQFF.